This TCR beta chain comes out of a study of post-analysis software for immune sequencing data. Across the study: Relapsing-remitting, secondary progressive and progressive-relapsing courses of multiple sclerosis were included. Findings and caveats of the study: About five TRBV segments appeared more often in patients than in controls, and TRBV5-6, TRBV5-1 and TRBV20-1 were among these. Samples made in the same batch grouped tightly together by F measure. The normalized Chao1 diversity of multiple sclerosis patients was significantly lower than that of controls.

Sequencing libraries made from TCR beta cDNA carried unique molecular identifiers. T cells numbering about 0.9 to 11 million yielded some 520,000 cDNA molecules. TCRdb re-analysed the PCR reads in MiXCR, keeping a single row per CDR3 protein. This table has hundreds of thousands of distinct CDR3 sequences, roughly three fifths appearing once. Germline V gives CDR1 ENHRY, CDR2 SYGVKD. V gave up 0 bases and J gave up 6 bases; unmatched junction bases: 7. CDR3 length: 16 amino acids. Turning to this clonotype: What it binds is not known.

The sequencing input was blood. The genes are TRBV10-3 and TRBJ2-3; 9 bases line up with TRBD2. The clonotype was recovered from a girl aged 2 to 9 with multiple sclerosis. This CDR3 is CAISESAGGPGDTQYF. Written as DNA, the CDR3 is TGTGCCATCAGTGAGTCGGCGGGAGGGCCGGGGGATACGCAGTATTTT.